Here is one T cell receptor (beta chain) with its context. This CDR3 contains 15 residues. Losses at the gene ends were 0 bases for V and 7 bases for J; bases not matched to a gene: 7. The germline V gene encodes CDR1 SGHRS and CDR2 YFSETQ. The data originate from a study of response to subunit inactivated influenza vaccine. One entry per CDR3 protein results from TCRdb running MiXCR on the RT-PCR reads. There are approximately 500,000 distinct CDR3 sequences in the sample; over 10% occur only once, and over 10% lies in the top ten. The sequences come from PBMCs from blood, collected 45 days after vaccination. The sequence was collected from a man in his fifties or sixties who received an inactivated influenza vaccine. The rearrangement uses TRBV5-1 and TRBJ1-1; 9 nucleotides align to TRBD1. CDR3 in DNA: TGCGCCAGCAGCTTGGAACAGGGGGCCCTATTTGAAGCTTTCTTT. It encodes CASSLEQGALFEAFF.